These 9 T cell receptor beta chains were all obtained from the same sample, sequenced in a study of blood T cell repertoires in COVID-19. Libraries were prepared by immunoSEQ multiplex PCR; TCRdb keeps only in-frame clonotypes and omits some of them. Found here are roughly 150,000 clones, approximately 93% of them singletons; the top ten hold about 2%. Sequencing used peripheral blood. Receptors originate from a woman aged 55-69 years with COVID-19, enrolled during active disease.

V usage is TRBV6-5 and J usage is TRBJ1-5; D is uncertain. CDR3 length: 11 amino acids. Trimming cost V 6 bases and J 11 bases, with 11 bases left between them. CDR1 and CDR2 (germline): MNHEY, SVGAGI. CDR3 protein: CASRVELAQHF. The CDR3 DNA is TGTGCCAGCAGAGTCGAGTTAGCCCAGCATTTT.

This clone was recorded once. An end of the junction differs from the germline gene, which may be a read error. The V and J genes are TRBV27 and TRBJ1-1; the D gene is possibly TRBD1 (6 bases). The germline V gene has CDR1 MNHEY and CDR2 SMNVEV (reference sequence). This CDR3 region has 15 residues. The CDR3 reads CASSLGGTGNPEAFF. The CDR3 region has the DNA TGTGCCAGCAGTTTAGGGGGAACAGGGAACCCTGAAGCTTTCTTT.

This chain links TRBV19 with TRBJ1-1; possibly TRBD1 for D (5 bases). Germline CDR1 and CDR2: LNHDA and SQIVND (reference sequence). Trimming cost V 6 bases and J 10 bases, with 15 bases left between them. CDR3 length: 12 amino acids. As DNA, the CDR3 is TGTGCCAGTAGGGCGACAGTCGGGAGAGCTTTCTTT. Its protein product is CASRATVGRAFF.

The V and J genes are TRBV9 and TRBJ2-3; 7 bases fit TRBD2. Germline V gene sequence: CDR1 SGDLS, CDR2 YYNGEE. J gave up 3 bases and V 3 bases, and 4 bases lay outside the gene matches. CDR3 length: 14 amino acids. In DNA form, the CDR3 reads TGTGCCAGCAGCGCCGGGGGGTGGACAGATACGCAGTATTTT. Residues: CASSAGGWTDTQYF.

V usage is TRBV6-6 and J usage is TRBJ1-6; 7 bases are shared with TRBD1. The CDR3 extends over 18 amino acids. Germline V lookup: CDR1 MNHNY, CDR2 SVGAGI (reference sequence). J lost 7 bases, V lost 5 bases, and 17 bases had no gene match. The chain's CDR3 is CASSPKDGTAGLNSPLHF. CDR3 bases: TGTGCCAGCAGTCCTAAGGATGGGACAGCCGGCTTAAATTCACCCCTCCACTTT.

The V and J genes are TRBV3-1 (or the pseudogene TRBV3-2) and TRBJ1-1; TRBD1 matches at 12 bases. The CDR3 extends over 15 amino acids. With 3 bases clipped from V and 4 bases from J, the junction kept 3 bases outside the gene matches. CDR1 LGHDT and CDR2 YNNKEL come from the germline V gene (reference sequence). CDR3 sequence (DNA): TGTGCCAGCAGCCAGGGACAGGGGGCGAGCACTGAAGCTTTCTTT. Translating gives CASSQGQGASTEAFF.

The rearrangement uses TRBV19 and TRBJ1-1; D is ambiguous. The length of the CDR3 is 12 residues. V was cut by 7 bases and J by 1 base, with 7 bases left in between. CDR1 is LNHDA and CDR2 is SQIVND in the germline V gene (reference sequence). As DNA, the CDR3 is TGTGCCAGTAAATACAAGAACACTGAAGCTTTCTTT. Translating it yields CASKYKNTEAFF.

The rearrangement joins TRBV7-2 to TRBJ2-6; the D gene is possibly TRBD2 (5 bases). CDR1 is SGHTA, CDR2 FQGNSA, per germline. V was trimmed by 5 bases and J by 2 bases, leaving 13 bases between them. CDR3 length equals 16 residues. CDR3 sequence reads: CASSRQTGAGANVLTF. The CDR3 nucleotides are TGTGCCAGCAGCCGTCAGACCGGGGCTGGGGCCAACGTCCTGACTTTC.

The chain carries TRBV18 and TRBJ2-7; TRBD1 aligns across 8 bases. This CDR3 is built from 16 residues. CDR1 and CDR2 from the germline V gene are KGHSH and LQKENI. V lost 3 bases, J lost 3 bases, and 10 bases stayed unmatched. CDR3 protein: CASSPGQVEAGYEQYF. CDR3 nucleotides: TGTGCCAGCTCACCGGGACAGGTGGAAGCTGGCTACGAGCAGTACTTC.